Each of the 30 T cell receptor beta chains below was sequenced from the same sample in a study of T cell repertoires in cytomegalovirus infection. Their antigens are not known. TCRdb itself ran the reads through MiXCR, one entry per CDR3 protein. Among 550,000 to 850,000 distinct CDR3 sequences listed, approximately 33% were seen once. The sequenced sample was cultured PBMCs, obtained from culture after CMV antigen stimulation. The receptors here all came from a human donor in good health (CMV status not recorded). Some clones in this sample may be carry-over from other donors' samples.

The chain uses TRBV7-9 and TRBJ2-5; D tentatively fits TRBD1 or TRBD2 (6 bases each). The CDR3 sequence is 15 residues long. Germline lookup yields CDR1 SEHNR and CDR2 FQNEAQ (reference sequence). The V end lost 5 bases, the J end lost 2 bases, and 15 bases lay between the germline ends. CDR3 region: CASSKGGPFQETQYF. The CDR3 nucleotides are TGTGCCAGCAGCAAGGGGGGACCGTTTCAAGAGACCCAGTACTTC.

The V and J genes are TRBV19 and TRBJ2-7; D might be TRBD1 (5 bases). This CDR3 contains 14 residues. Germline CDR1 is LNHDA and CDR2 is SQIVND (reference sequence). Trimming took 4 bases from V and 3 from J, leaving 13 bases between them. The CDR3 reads CASSRQQEYYEQYF. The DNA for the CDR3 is TGTGCCAGTAGTAGACAACAGGAGTACTACGAGCAGTACTTC.

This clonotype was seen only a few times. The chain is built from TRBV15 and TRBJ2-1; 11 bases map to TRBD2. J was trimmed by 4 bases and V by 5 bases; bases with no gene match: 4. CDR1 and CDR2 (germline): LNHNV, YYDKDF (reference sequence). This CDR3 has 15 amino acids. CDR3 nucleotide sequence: TGTGCCACCAGCGAGACTAGCGGGGCATACAATGAGCAGTTCTTC. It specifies CATSETSGAYNEQFF. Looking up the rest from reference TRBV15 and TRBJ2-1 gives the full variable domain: DAMVIQNPRYQVTQFGKPVTLSCSQTLNHNVMYWYQQKSSQAPKLLFHYYDKDFNNEADTPDNFQSRRPNTSFCFLDIRSPGLGDTAMYLCATSETSGAYNEQFFGPGTRLTVL.

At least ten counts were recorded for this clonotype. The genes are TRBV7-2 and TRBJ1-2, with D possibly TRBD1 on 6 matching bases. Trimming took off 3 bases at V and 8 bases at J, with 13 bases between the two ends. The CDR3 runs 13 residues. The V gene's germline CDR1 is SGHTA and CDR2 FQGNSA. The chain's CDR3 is CASSLGGARGYTF. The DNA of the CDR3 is TGTGCCAGCAGCTTGGGGGGGGCGCGGGGCTACACCTTC. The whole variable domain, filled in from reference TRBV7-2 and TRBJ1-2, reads GAGVSQSPSNKVTEKGKDVELRCDPISGHTALYWYRQSLGQGLEFLIYFQGNSAPDKSGLPSDRFSAERTGGSVSTLTIQRTQQEDSAVYLCASSLGGARGYTFGSGTRLTVV.

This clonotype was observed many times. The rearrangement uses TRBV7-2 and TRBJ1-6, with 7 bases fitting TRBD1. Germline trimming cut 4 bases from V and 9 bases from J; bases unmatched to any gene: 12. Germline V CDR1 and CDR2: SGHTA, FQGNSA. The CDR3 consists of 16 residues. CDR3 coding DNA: TGTGCCAGCAGCTCACGCCTGACAGGGAACCCTTCACCCCTCCACTTT. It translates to CASSSRLTGNPSPLHF.

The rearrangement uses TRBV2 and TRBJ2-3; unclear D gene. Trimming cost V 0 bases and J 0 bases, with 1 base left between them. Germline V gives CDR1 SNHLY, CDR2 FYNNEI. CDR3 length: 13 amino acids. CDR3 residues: CASSEASTDTQYF. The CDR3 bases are TGTGCCAGCAGTGAAGCCAGCACAGATACGCAGTATTTT.

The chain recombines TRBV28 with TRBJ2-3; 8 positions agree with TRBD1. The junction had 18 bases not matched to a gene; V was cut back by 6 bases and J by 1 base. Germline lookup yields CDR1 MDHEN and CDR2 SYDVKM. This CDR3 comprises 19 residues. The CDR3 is CASRMRDVDREWGTDTQYF. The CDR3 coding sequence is TGTGCCAGCAGAATGCGAGACGTGGACAGGGAGTGGGGCACAGATACGCAGTATTTT.

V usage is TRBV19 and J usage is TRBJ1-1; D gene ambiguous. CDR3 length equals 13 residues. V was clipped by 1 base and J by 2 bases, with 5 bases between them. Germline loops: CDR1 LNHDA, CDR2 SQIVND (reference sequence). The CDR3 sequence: CASSIGSNTEAFF. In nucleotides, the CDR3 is TGTGCCAGTAGTATAGGGTCCAACACTGAAGCTTTCTTT.

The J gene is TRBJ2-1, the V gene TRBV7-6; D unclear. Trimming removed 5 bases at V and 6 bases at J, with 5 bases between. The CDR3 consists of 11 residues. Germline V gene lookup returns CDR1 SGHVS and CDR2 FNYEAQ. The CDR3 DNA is TGTGCCAGCAGCAAATCCAATGAGCAGTTCTTC. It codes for CASSKSNEQFF.

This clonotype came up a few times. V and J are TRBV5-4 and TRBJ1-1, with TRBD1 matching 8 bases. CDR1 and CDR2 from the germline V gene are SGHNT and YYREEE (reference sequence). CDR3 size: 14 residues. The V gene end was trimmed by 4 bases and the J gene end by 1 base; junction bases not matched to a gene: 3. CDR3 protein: CASSRGQENTEAFF. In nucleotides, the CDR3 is TGTGCCAGCAGCCGGGGACAGGAGAACACTGAAGCTTTCTTT.

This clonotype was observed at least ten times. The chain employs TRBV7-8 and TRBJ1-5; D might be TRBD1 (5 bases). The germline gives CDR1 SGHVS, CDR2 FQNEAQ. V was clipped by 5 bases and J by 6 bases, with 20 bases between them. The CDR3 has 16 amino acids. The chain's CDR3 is CASSPAVARAGQPQHF. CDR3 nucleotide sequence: TGTGCCAGCAGCCCCGCGGTGGCCAGGGCGGGTCAGCCCCAGCATTTT.

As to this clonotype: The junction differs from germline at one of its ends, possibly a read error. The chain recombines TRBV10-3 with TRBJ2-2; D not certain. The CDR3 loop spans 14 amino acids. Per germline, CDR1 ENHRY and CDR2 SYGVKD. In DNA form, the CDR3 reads TGTGCCATCAGTGAGGACCGGCTCACCGAGGAGCTGTTTTTT. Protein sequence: CAISEDRLTEELFF.

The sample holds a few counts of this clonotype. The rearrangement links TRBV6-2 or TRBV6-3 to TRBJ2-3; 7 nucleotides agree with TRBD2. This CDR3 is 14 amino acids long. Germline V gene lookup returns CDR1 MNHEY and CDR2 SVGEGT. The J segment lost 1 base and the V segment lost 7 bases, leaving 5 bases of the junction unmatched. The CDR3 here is CASNEAGGTDTQYF. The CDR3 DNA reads TGTGCCAGCAATGAGGCGGGAGGCACAGATACGCAGTATTTT.

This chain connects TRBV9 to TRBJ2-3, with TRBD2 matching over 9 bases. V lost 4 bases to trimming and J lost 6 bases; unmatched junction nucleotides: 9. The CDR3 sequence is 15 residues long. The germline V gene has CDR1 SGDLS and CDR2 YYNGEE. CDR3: CASSPRRGGWDTQYF. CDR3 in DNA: TGTGCCAGCAGCCCCAGGCGGGGGGGGTGGGATACGCAGTATTTT.

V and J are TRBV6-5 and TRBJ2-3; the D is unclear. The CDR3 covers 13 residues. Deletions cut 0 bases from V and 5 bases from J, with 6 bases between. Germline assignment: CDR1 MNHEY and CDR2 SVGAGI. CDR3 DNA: TGTGCCAGCAGTTACTCGCGACTAGATACGCAGTATTTT. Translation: CASSYSRLDTQYF.

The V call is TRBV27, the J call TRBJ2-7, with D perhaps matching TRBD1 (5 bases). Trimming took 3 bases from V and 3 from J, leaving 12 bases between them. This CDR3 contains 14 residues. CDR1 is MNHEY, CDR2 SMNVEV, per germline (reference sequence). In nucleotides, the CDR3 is TGTGCCAGCAGTTTGAAGCAGGGTATCTACGAGCAGTACTTC. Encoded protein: CASSLKQGIYEQYF.

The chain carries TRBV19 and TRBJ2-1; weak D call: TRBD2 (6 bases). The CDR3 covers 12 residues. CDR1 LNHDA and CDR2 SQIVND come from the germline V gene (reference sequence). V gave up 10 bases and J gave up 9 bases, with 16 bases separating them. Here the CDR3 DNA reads TGTGCCACCCTGCGGCCCGGGGGTGAGCAGTTCTTC. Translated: CATLRPGGEQFF.

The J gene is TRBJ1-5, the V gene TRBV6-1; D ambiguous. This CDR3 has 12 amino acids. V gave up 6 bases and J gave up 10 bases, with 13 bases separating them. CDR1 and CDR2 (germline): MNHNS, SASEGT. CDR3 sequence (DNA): TGTGCCAGCAGGGGCGAGGGTCAACCCCAGCATTTT. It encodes CASRGEGQPQHF.

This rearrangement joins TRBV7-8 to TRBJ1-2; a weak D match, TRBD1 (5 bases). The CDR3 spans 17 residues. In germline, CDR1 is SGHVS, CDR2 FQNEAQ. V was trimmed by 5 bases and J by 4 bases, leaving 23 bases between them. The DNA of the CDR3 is TGTGCCAGCAGCAACCGGGGCCCCCTCGGGGAACTCTATGGCTACACCTTC. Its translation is CASSNRGPLGELYGYTF.

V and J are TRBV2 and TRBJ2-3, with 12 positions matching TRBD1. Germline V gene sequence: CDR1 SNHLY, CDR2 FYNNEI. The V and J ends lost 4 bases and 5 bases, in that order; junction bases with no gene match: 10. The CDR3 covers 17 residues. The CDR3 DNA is TGTGCCAGCAGTGCCCGCTCCGGGACAGGGGGCAGAGATACGCAGTATTTT. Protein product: CASSARSGTGGRDTQYF. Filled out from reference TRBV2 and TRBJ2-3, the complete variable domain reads EPEVTQTPSHQVTQMGQEVILRCVPISNHLYFYWYRQILGQKVEFLVSFYNNEISEKSEIFDDQFSVERPDGSNFTLKIRSTKLEDSAMYFCASSARSGTGGRDTQYFGPGTRLTVL.

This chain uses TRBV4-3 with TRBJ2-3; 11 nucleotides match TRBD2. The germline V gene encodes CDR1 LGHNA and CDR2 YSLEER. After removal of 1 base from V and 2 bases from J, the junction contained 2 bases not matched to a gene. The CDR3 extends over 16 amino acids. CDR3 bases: TGCGCCAGCAGCCAAGGACTAGCGGGGAACACAGATACGCAGTATTTT. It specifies CASSQGLAGNTDTQYF.

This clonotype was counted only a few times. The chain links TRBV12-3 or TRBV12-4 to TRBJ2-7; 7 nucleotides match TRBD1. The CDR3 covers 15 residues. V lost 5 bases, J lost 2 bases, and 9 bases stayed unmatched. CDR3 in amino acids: CASSVSGTDPYEQYF. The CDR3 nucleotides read TGTGCCAGCAGTGTATCCGGGACAGACCCCTACGAGCAGTACTTC.

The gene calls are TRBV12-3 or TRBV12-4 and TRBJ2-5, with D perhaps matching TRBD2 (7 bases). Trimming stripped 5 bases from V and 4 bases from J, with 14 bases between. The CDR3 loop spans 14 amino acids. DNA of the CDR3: TGTGCCAGCAGTCCCCACAGGGAGGGAGAGACCCAGTACTTC. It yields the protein CASSPHREGETQYF.

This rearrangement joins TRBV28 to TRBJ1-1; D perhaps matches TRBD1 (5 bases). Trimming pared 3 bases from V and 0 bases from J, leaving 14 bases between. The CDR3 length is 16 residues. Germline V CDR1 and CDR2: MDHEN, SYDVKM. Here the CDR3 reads CASSFGGRTLNTEAFF. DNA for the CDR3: TGTGCCAGCAGTTTTGGCGGGCGGACACTGAACACTGAAGCTTTCTTT.

CDR3 nucleotide sequence: TGTGCCAGTAGTATGTGGGACTCCTACGAGCAGTACTTC. Protein: CASSMWDSYEQYF. The rearrangement uses TRBV19 and TRBJ2-7; D unresolved. The CDR3 has 13 residues. The V end lost 3 bases, the J end lost 0 bases, and 6 bases lay between the germline ends. Germline V gene data show CDR1 as LNHDA and CDR2 as SQIVND (reference sequence).

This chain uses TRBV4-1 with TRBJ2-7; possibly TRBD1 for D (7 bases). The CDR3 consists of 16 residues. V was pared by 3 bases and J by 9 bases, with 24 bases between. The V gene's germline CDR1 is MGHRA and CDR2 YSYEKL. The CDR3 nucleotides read TGCGCCAGCAGCCACGCCGGCGGGACAGCCAAGGTTGGGCAGTACTTC. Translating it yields CASSHAGGTAKVGQYF.

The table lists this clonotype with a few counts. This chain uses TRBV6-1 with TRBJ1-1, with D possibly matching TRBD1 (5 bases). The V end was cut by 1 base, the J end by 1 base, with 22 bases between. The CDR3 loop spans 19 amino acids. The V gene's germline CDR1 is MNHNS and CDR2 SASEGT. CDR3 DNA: TGTGCCAGCAGTGAAGGAGGAGGCAGGGCAGTTCTCGGGAACACTGAAGCTTTCTTT. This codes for CASSEGGGRAVLGNTEAFF.

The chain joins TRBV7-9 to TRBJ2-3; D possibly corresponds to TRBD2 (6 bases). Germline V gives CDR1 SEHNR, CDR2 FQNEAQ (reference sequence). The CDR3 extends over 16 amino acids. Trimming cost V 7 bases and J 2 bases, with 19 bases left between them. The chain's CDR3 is CASTLGGLRFTDTQYF. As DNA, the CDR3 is TGTGCCAGCACCTTGGGGGGACTGAGATTCACAGATACGCAGTATTTT.

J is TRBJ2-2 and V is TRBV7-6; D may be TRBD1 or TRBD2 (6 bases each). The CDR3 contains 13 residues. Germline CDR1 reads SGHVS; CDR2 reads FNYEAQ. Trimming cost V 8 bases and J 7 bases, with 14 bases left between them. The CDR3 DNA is TGTGCCAGCGTCTCCGGGGGCGGCGGGGAGCTGTTTTTT. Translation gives CASVSGGGGELFF. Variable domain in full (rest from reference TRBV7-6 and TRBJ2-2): GAGVSQSPRYKVTKRGQDVALRCDPISGHVSLYWYRQALGQGPEFLTYFNYEAQQDKSGLPNDRFSAERPEGSISTLTIQRTEQRDSAMYRCASVSGGGGELFFGEGSRLTVL.

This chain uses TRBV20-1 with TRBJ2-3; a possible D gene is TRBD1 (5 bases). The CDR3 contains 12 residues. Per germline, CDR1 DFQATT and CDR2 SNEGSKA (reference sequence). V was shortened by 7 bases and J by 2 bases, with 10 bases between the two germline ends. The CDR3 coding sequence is TGCAGTGTATCCAGGGACACAGATACGCAGTATTTT. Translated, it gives CSVSRDTDTQYF.